The clone carrying this TCR beta chain was recorded a few times. Its cognate antigen is unknown. This sample stems from a study of cytomegalovirus exposure and HLA in healthy donors. The CDR3 has 14 residues. Germline V lookup: CDR1 SGHRS, CDR2 YFSETQ. Trimming left V 0 bases short and J 6 bases short, with 12 bases between. The PCR was carried out with 60 Vbeta primers and 13 Jbeta primers. The protocol was immunoSEQ multiplex PCR, while the TCRdb copy is restricted to in-frame clones and leaves out a portion. This sample carries about 120,000 clones, roughly 80% of them seen once, and the ten largest clones take more than 1.4%. General study points: Using the classifier, cytomegalovirus status was reportedly diagnosed with high specificity and sensitivity. Previous analysis showed most TCR beta V segments were productive about 87% or about 30% of the time.

The TCR comes from a woman between 18 and 30 years old in good health and CMV-seronegative. The chain is built from TRBV5-1 and TRBJ1-1, with a possible D match to TRBD1 (6 bases). The sequencing input was PBMCs. The CDR3, as DNA: TGCGCCAGCAGCTTGGGAGAATGGACAGCTGAAGCTTTCTTT. Amino acids: CASSLGEWTAEAFF.